This note documents a single T cell receptor beta chain sequence. Using immunoSEQ multiplex PCR, the repertoire was profiled, and TCRdb retains in-frame clones only, with some absent. The table includes approximately 1,500 clones, about 85% detected once. The source of the sample is a study of tumour-infiltrating T cells in Burkitt lymphoma. The overall study: Productive clonality predicted overall and progression-free survival.

The germline CDR1 and CDR2 sequences are MNHEY and SMNVEV (reference sequence). The CDR3 consists of 13 residues. Trimming stripped 1 base from V and 6 bases from J, with 9 bases between. The source is a human donor with Burkitt lymphoma. Sequenced: tumor tissue. The rearrangement joins TRBV27 to TRBJ1-1, with D hard to call. Here the CDR3 DNA reads TGTGCCAGCAGTTTATTTCCAGGAGCTGAAGCTTTCTTT. Translation: CASSLFPGAEAFF.